Sequencing of this T cell receptor (beta chain) was carried out in a study of CD8 T cells in Susac syndrome. With random hexamers, roughly 0.45 to 1 ug RNA was reverse transcribed. TCRdb processed the immunoSEQ multiplex PCR reads anew with MiXCR; each CDR3 protein has one entry. The data show roughly 200,000 distinct CDR3 sequences, 85% to 95% seen once. The CD8+ and CD4+ T cells were negatively isolated, with the TEMRA cells enriched by FACS. V was clipped by 2 bases and J by 3 bases; unmatched bases: 3. There are 16 residues in the CDR3. Germline CDR1 is LGHDT and CDR2 is YNNKEL (reference sequence).

The V call is TRBV3-1, the J call TRBJ2-1; 11 bases fit TRBD2. Sequencing was done on a sample of CD4+ T cells from PBMCs. This clonotype originated in a human donor in good health. As DNA, the CDR3 is TGTGCCAGCAGCCAATCTCTAGCGGGGGGCTACAATGAGCAGTTCTTC. Amino acids: CASSQSLAGGYNEQFF.